These 14 T cell receptor beta chains were all obtained from the same sample, sequenced in a study of blood T cell repertoires in COVID-19. Here immunoSEQ multiplex PCR was the method, and the copy in TCRdb shows in-frame clones only, minus some. Of some 200,000 clones listed, more than 80% are singletons. The sample was peripheral blood. Receptor source: a woman of 80 years or more with COVID-19, enrolled during active disease.

The chain combines TRBV18 with TRBJ2-7, with 8 nucleotides matching TRBD1. Germline V gene sequence: CDR1 KGHSH, CDR2 LQKENI. With V trimmed by 4 bases and J by 4 bases, 3 bases remained unmatched. CDR3 size: 13 residues. The CDR3 DNA sequence: TGTGCCAGCTCACTCGACAGGGGTTACGAGCAGTACTTC. It specifies CASSLDRGYEQYF.

The rearrangement uses TRBV4-3 and TRBJ1-4; TRBD1 agrees at 9 bases. V trimming: 0 bases; J trimming: 4 bases; junction bases outside the gene matches: 3. The CDR3 sequence is 16 residues long. Germline CDR1 is LGHNA and CDR2 is YSLEER. CDR3 in amino acids: CASSQDRQGGNEKLFF. The DNA of the CDR3 is TGCGCCAGCAGCCAAGACCGACAGGGGGGTAATGAAAAACTGTTTTTT.

The J gene is TRBJ1-6, the V gene TRBV5-4; maybe TRBD1 (5 bases). V dropped 1 base and J dropped 10 bases, with 15 bases sitting between them. CDR3 size: 15 residues. Per the germline V gene, CDR1 is SGHNT and CDR2 is YYREEE (reference sequence). This chain's CDR3 is CASSLKQGQGSPLHF. CDR3 nucleotides: TGTGCCAGCAGCTTGAAGCAGGGCCAAGGGTCACCCCTCCACTTT.

The chain has TRBV7-3 and TRBJ1-3; possibly TRBD1 for D (5 bases). From germline, CDR1 is SGHTA and CDR2 FQGTGA. The CDR3 is 15 residues long. The V and J ends lost 5 bases and 4 bases respectively, with 15 bases between them. CDR3 amino acids: CASSPMAGPGNTIYF. The CDR3 DNA is TGTGCCAGCAGCCCCATGGCAGGGCCCGGAAACACCATATATTTT.

In regard to this clone: One end of the junction fails to match germline, which may point to a read error. V is TRBV10-3 and J is TRBJ2-1, with TRBD2 matching 10 bases. The CDR3 length is 15 residues. Germline V gives CDR1 ENHRY, CDR2 SYGVKD. CDR3 in DNA: TGTGTCATCAGAGCTGCTAGCGGGAGTGGGGATGAGCAGTTCTTC. It translates to CVIRAASGSGDEQFF.

The chain recombines TRBV5-1 with TRBJ2-3, with 10 bases matching TRBD1. Germline CDR1 and CDR2: SGHRS and YFSETQ. The CDR3 has 15 residues. Losses at the gene ends were 6 bases for V and 6 bases for J; bases not matched to a gene: 10. CDR3 bases: TGCGCCAGCACCCTGGGACAGGGGATGGGGGATACGCAGTATTTT. This translates into CASTLGQGMGDTQYF.

The chain joins TRBV3-1 (or the pseudogene TRBV3-2) to TRBJ1-1; D perhaps matches TRBD1 (5 bases). The CDR3 runs 15 residues. Trimming stripped 4 bases from V and 0 bases from J, with 12 bases between. Germline CDR1 and CDR2: LGHDT and YNNKEL (reference sequence). The chain's CDR3 is CASSPSGPLNTEAFF. Here the CDR3 DNA reads TGTGCCAGCAGCCCCTCAGGGCCCCTGAACACTGAAGCTTTCTTT.

This chain links TRBV19 with TRBJ1-6; 9 bases align to TRBD1. The CDR3 extends over 16 amino acids. J was trimmed by 6 bases and V by 6 bases; bases with no gene match: 9. Germline V gene lookup returns CDR1 LNHDA and CDR2 SQIVND (reference sequence). Here the CDR3 DNA reads TGTGCCAGTAGCCCACAGGGGGCACTCAGTAATTCACCCCTCCACTTT. Translating it yields CASSPQGALSNSPLHF.

The V call is TRBV5-1, the J call TRBJ2-5; TRBD2 agrees at 7 bases. This CDR3 is built from 14 residues. CDR1 and CDR2 from the germline V gene are SGHRS and YFSETQ. Trimming cost V 0 bases and J 4 bases; bases outside gene matches: 3. CDR3 bases: TGCGCCAGCAGCTTGGACGGGAGGAGAGAGACCCAGTACTTC. Residues: CASSLDGRRETQYF.

The V gene is TRBV6-2 or TRBV6-3, the J gene TRBJ1-6, with 7 positions matching TRBD1. Germline CDR1 and CDR2: MNHEY and SVGEGT. Losses at the gene ends were 5 bases for V and 5 bases for J; bases not matched to a gene: 6. The CDR3 runs to 15 residues. CDR3 sequence (DNA): TGTGCCAGCAGTCCGTGGGACAGTAATAATTCACCCCTCCACTTT. This encodes CASSPWDSNNSPLHF.

V is TRBV5-1 and J is TRBJ1-4, with TRBD1 identical over 8 bases. Germline-derived CDR1 and CDR2 are SGHRS and YFSETQ. The CDR3 extends over 18 amino acids. The V segment lost 4 bases and the J segment 0 bases; nucleotides outside the gene matches: 11. CDR3 coding DNA: TGCGCCAGCAGCCGACAGGGGATGAGGGGAGCAACTAATGAAAAACTGTTTTTT. Protein: CASSRQGMRGATNEKLFF.

This chain links TRBV6-2 or TRBV6-3 with TRBJ1-2, with 11 bases aligning to TRBD1. The CDR3 consists of 13 residues. The V segment lost 5 bases and the J segment 8 bases; nucleotides outside the gene matches: 4. The germline CDR1 and CDR2 sequences are MNHEY and SVGEGT. The CDR3 nucleotides read TGTGCCAGCAGTCCGTGGACAGGGGGCGGCTACACCTTC. Its translation: CASSPWTGGGYTF.

In the case of this clone: The junction departs from the called germline gene at one end, perhaps through a read error. This same CDR3 is encoded by further DNA sequences in the sample. V is TRBV9 and J is TRBJ2-7; maybe TRBD2 (5 bases). The CDR3 sequence is 12 residues long. Germline CDR1 and CDR2: SGDLS and YYNGEE. CDR3 bases: TGTGCTAGCAGCGGTTCCGCCTACGAGCAGTACTTC. Translating it yields CASSGSAYEQYF. The full variable domain, in which reference TRBV9 and TRBJ2-7 provide the parts outside the CDR3, is DSGVTQTPKHLITATGQRVTLRCSPRSGDLSVYWYQQSLDQGLQFLIQYYNGEERAKGNILERFSAQQFPDLHSELNLSSLELGDSALYFCASSGSAYEQYFGPGTRLTVT.

This clone came up once. The chain uses TRBV18 and TRBJ2-7; D is uncertain. Germline CDR1 is KGHSH and CDR2 is LQKENI. This CDR3 spans 13 amino acids. The ends were cut back, 2 bases at V and 2 bases at J, with 7 bases in the middle. The CDR3: CASSPTGPYEQYF. The CDR3, as DNA: TGTGCCAGCTCACCAACTGGGCCCTACGAGCAGTACTTC.